This TCR beta chain was identified in a study of identical twins listed by TCRdb under 2016. Study-level background: TCR alpha and beta repertoires from monozygotic twins, unrelated adults of various ages and cord blood were deep-sequenced to test whether fetal clonotypes persist. Replicate twin experiments were performed at different times using different library preparation protocols to rule out contamination. What the study reported, not specific to this receptor: Zero-insertion analyses could be partly confounded by invariant T cells such as MAIT and iNKT, though diverse VJ usage argued against such confounding for most clonotypes. In monozygotic twins, out-of-frame TCR alpha sharing was systematically underestimated by recombination models, although the models agreed with sharing between unrelated individuals. In beta out-of-frame sequences, excess twin sharing was weaker, because having fewer shared sequences lowered the signal-to-noise ratio. Fewer insertions were carried by abundant cord blood beta clonotypes; a weaker similar trend was observed in young adult naive repertoires, while no such trend was observed in memory repertoires. Conclusions relied on cross-sectional statistical analysis, since the same donors could not be followed over many years. Out-of-frame TCR alpha sequences shared between twins showed an excess of low generation-probability sequences compared with coincidental sharing between unrelated individuals.

Details on this clonotype: Its antigen is still unknown. No clone much larger than this one lies a single base away; base qualities are absent.

All donors were healthy Caucasians. Three pairs of female monozygotic twins, all aged roughly 18 to 30 years, were included in the twin cohort. Peripheral blood mononuclear cells were used as the source from which RNA for TCR libraries was isolated. V is reduced by 3 bases and J by 2 bases, leaving a spacing of 10 bases between them. The germline V gene (reference sequence) sets CDR1 to LGHDT and CDR2 to YNNKEL. From the cysteine up to the phenylalanine, the CDR3 has a length of 14 residues. Only the CDR3 DNA is retained, 42 bases long and in frame from the first base. To prepare the library, 5' RACE was applied. Instrument on record: Illumina HiSeq 2000. A universal primer binding site was added through template switching, and the final cDNA carried a unique molecular identifier so that TCR cDNA molecules could be counted accurately. First-strand cDNA for TCR alpha and beta chains was synthesized from specific primers in the conserved constant-segment region. To control for contamination, every cDNA library was double barcoded, receiving both a SMART-Mk sample barcode and Illumina barcodes. TruSeq adapter sequences, together with Illumina sample barcodes, were added in two successive PCR steps. TCR alpha and beta cDNA libraries were sequenced on the Illumina HiSeq platform with custom primers. The study's own analysis went as follows. MiGEC processed the raw reads to extract unique molecular identifiers, while MiXCR was used to determine the CDR3 positions. For each individual, recombination models were inferred using an EM algorithm with the repgenHMM and IGoR tools. Shared clonotype analysis was performed with the tcR package in R, normalizing sharing by the product of cloneset sizes. To study raw recombination free of thymic and clonal selection effects, out-of-frame nonproductive sequences were analyzed. TCRdb handled the public reads itself, with Q25 trimming in fastp and clone calling in MiXCR, and kept productive beta chains. Identical CDR3 protein sequences are pooled into one entry, listed with their most common genes and DNA. The V and J calls were determined by TCRdb, not by the authors. The sample yields 550,000 to 700,000 distinct CDR3 sequences; over 8.5% were counted once. The ten largest clones take up approximately 3.2% of the sample.

A further study also used this sample, focusing on yellow fever vaccine responses in identical twins. The second paper states: The T cell response to vaccination in identical twins was reported by the authors to appear partly convergent and partly personalized. The study precisely tracked vaccine-responding T cell clones in identical twins.

The TCR comes from a woman aged 18-29 years in good health. The chain uses TRBV3-1 and TRBJ2-5; no D gene can be assigned with confidence. Sequencing was carried out using PBMCs. The DNA is TGTGCCAGCAGCCACGATTGGCGTCAAGAGACCCAGTACTTC. It specifies CASSHDWRQETQYF.